Below, 13 T cell receptor beta chains from the same sample are listed, as sequenced in a study of glioma-infiltrating T cells after dendritic cell vaccination. As for time point: after dendritic cell vaccination, including at tumor progression/relapse. Method: immunoSEQ multiplex PCR; TCRdb's copy keeps in-frame clones and lacks some. The sample lists tens of thousands of clones; 85% were seen once. The sequencing used blood, collected after dendritic cell vaccination. Receptors originate from a human donor with glioblastoma.

The gene calls are TRBV7-2 and TRBJ2-7; 9 positions match TRBD2. The CDR3 has 15 residues. Germline lookup yields CDR1 SGHTA and CDR2 FQGNSA. The junction had 8 bases not matched to a gene; V was cut back by 5 bases and J by 3 bases. The CDR3 reads CASSHGLARSYEQYF. The DNA for the CDR3 is TGTGCCAGCAGCCACGGACTAGCGAGAAGCTACGAGCAGTACTTC.

This sequence joins TRBV2 and TRBJ1-4; 9 nucleotides match TRBD1. The CDR3 extends over 15 amino acids. The V and J ends lost 5 bases and 7 bases, in that order; junction bases with no gene match: 8. Germline lookup yields CDR1 SNHLY and CDR2 FYNNEI. CDR3 nucleotides: TGTGCCAGCAGTACTCCCGGGACAGGGCTTGAAAAACTGTTTTTT. Translated, it gives CASSTPGTGLEKLFF.

This clone occurred a few times. V is TRBV25-1 and J is TRBJ2-2, with 7 bases lining up with TRBD2. Germline V gene sequence: CDR1 MGHDK, CDR2 SYGVNS. Losses at the gene ends were 5 bases for V and 6 bases for J; bases not matched to a gene: 6. The CDR3 spans 14 residues. CDR3 sequence (DNA): TGTGCCAGCAGTATCGCGGGGGAGGCCGGGGAGCTGTTTTTT. This encodes CASSIAGEAGELFF.

This clone was counted between two and nine times. The CDR3 spells CASSGGGGWGTDTQYF. DNA for the CDR3: TGTGCCAGCAGCGGCGGGGGGGGGTGGGGCACAGATACGCAGTATTTT. The chain has TRBV9 and TRBJ2-3; 9 bases align to TRBD2. Unmatched junction bases numbered 6, after V lost 3 bases and J lost 1 base. From germline, CDR1 is SGDLS and CDR2 YYNGEE. The CDR3 is 16 amino acids.

The chain joins TRBV5-1 to TRBJ2-3, with 8 bases lining up with TRBD2. J was trimmed by 3 bases and V by 2 bases; bases with no gene match: 2. The CDR3 length is 14 residues. From germline, CDR1 is SGHRS and CDR2 YFSETQ. DNA of the CDR3: TGCGCCAGCAGCTTTAGCGGGATGACAGATACGCAGTATTTT. Translating gives CASSFSGMTDTQYF. Supplemented by reference TRBV5-1 and TRBJ2-3, the full variable domain reads KAGVTQTPRYLIKTRGQQVTLSCSPISGHRSVSWYQQTPGQGLQFLFEYFSETQRNKGNFPGRFSGRQFSNSRSEMNVSTLELGDSALYLCASSFSGMTDTQYFGPGTRLTVL.

The chain couples TRBV5-5 to TRBJ2-7, with 10 nucleotides matching TRBD1. The CDR3 has 15 amino acids. The ends lost 4 bases at V and 5 bases at J; junction bases unmatched: 9. Germline CDR1 is SGHKS and CDR2 is YYEKEE (reference sequence). As DNA, the CDR3 is TGTGCCAGCAGCCGGCCGGGACAGGGGTCCCACGAGCAGTACTTC. Translated, it gives CASSRPGQGSHEQYF. Full variable domain (outside the CDR3, taken from reference TRBV5-5 and TRBJ2-7): DAGVTQSPTHLIKTRGQQVTLRCSPISGHKSVSWYQQVLGQGPQFIFQYYEKEERGRGNFPDRFSARQFPNYSSELNVNALLLGDSALYLCASSRPGQGSHEQYFGPGTRLTVT.

With regard to this clone: The sample has other DNA sequences that encode this CDR3 too. This sequence joins TRBV19 and TRBJ2-7; a possible D gene is TRBD1 (7 bases). CDR3 size: 13 residues. Germline CDR1 LNHDA, CDR2 SQIVND (reference sequence). Trimming pared 2 bases from V and 4 bases from J, leaving 9 bases between. CDR3 amino acids: CASSIQGGYEQYF. As DNA, the CDR3 is TGTGCCAGTAGTATACAGGGGGGATACGAGCAGTACTTC.

This sequence joins TRBV6-1 and TRBJ1-1, with unresolved D. The CDR3 sequence is 14 residues long. Trimming removed 5 bases from V and 1 base from J, with 11 bases in between. Per germline, CDR1 MNHNS and CDR2 SASEGT. CDR3 region: CASSSTMENTEAFF. CDR3 in DNA: TGTGCCAGCAGTTCGACTATGGAGAACACTGAAGCTTTCTTT.

The chain joins TRBV7-9 to TRBJ1-1; 7 nucleotides align to TRBD1. Unmatched junction bases numbered 5, after V lost 4 bases and J lost 3 bases. Per germline, CDR1 SEHNR and CDR2 FQNEAQ (reference sequence). The CDR3 spans 14 residues. The CDR3 loop is CASSSGQAYTEAFF. The CDR3 DNA follows: TGTGCCAGCAGCTCTGGACAGGCTTACACTGAAGCTTTCTTT.

This chain joins TRBV6-5 and TRBJ2-7, with 7 bases identical to TRBD2. The V segment lost 6 bases and the J segment 3 bases; nucleotides outside the gene matches: 11. The CDR3 spans 15 residues. Germline CDR1 is MNHEY and CDR2 is SVGAGI. As DNA, the CDR3 is TGTGCCAGCAGCCCCCTCGGGGGGAAAGACTACGAGCAGTACTTC. This codes for CASSPLGGKDYEQYF.

The chain carries TRBV7-8 and TRBJ1-3; 7 nucleotides match TRBD1. CDR3 length equals 17 residues. V lost 0 bases to trimming and J lost 1 base; unmatched junction nucleotides: 6. The germline CDR1 and CDR2 sequences are SGHVS and FQNEAQ. CDR3 residues: CASSLARRQGSGNTIYF. The CDR3 DNA is TGTGCCAGCAGCTTAGCGAGGAGACAGGGATCTGGAAACACCATATATTTT.

The chain is built from TRBV7-9 and TRBJ1-3; a possible D gene is TRBD1 (5 bases). The CDR3 runs to 14 residues. Per germline, CDR1 SEHNR and CDR2 FQNEAQ (reference sequence). The V and J ends lost 11 bases and 0 bases respectively, with 14 bases between them. CDR3 sequence reads: CALQTASSGNTIYF. The CDR3 nucleotides are TGTGCCTTACAGACAGCCAGCTCTGGAAACACCATATATTTT.

The chain is built from TRBV10-3 and TRBJ1-2; unclear D gene. Trimming removed 10 bases at V and 4 bases at J, with 13 bases between. This CDR3 is built from 12 residues. Germline-derived CDR1 and CDR2 are ENHRY and SYGVKD. CDR3 in amino acids: CATNAIGYGYTF. The CDR3 DNA reads TGTGCCACTAACGCCATCGGCTATGGCTACACCTTC.